This note documents a single T cell receptor beta chain sequence. Its antigen remains unidentified. The data were taken from a study of cytomegalovirus exposure and HLA in healthy donors. Findings of the study overall: With DRB1 most and HLA-C fewest, TCR association rates differed between HLA loci in a later analysis. Information on immune exposure was restricted to one variable (CMV serostatus).

From germline, CDR1 is MNHEY and CDR2 SVGAGI. Deletions cut 0 bases from V and 4 bases from J, with 8 bases between. CDR3 length: 14 residues. PCR involved 60 Vbeta and 13 Jbeta primers. The method was immunoSEQ multiplex PCR; TCRdb's version includes in-frame clones alone and lacks a portion of them. The repertoire holds fewer than 200,000 clones, with around 81% as singletons. The sequence was collected from a woman aged 25 to 39 in good health and CMV-seronegative. The V and J genes are TRBV6-5 and TRBJ2-3; the D is unclear. The material sequenced was PBMCs. For the CDR3, the DNA is TGTGCCAGCAGTTACTCGAGAATTTCAGATACGCAGTATTTT. Translating gives CASSYSRISDTQYF.